This T cell receptor beta chain comes out of a study of beta chain features in type 1 diabetes. Study observations and caveats: Shorter TCRB CDR3s, moderately but significantly so, were found in Type 1 diabetes patients in all four CD4+ subsets.

Each sorted population was over 98% pure. What was sequenced were expressed TCRB transcripts, since all of the isolated RNA had been reverse transcribed. Sequencing used immunoSEQ multiplex PCR; TCRdb keeps in-frame clones, though not all of them. Among more than 300,000 clones listed, 9.6% were seen once. This clone was recorded at least ten times. Its antigen is currently unknown. J lost 8 bases, V lost 0 bases, and 4 bases had no gene match. This CDR3 has 14 residues. CDR1 and CDR2 from the germline V gene are LNHDA and SQIVND (reference sequence). J is TRBJ2-4 and V is TRBV19; 7 positions match TRBD1. Sequencing was performed on central memory CD4+ T cells from blood. The sequence came from a young man with type 1 diabetes. The CDR3 loop reads CASSIEQGLHIQYF. CDR3 DNA: TGTGCCAGTAGTATAGAACAGGGGTTACACATTCAGTACTTC.